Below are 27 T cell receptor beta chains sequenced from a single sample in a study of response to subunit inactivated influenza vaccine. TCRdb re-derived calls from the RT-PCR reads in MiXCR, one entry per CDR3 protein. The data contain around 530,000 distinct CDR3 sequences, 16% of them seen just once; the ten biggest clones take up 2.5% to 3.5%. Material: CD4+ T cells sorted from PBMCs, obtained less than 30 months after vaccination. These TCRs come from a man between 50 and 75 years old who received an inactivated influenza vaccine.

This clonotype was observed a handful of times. The DNA for the CDR3 is TGCAGGGCAGGGAAAAGCTCCTACAATGAGCAGTTCTTC. This encodes CRAGKSSYNEQFF. The chain has TRBV20-1 and TRBJ2-1; D might be TRBD1 (5 bases). The CDR3 is 13 residues long. Germline V gene sequence: CDR1 DFQATT, CDR2 SNEGSKA (reference sequence).

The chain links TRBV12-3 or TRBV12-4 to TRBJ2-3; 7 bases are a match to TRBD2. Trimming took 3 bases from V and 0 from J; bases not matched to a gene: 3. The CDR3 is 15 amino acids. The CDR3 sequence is CASSFLAASTDTQYF. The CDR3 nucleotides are TGTGCCAGCAGTTTTCTAGCGGCTAGCACAGATACGCAGTATTTT.

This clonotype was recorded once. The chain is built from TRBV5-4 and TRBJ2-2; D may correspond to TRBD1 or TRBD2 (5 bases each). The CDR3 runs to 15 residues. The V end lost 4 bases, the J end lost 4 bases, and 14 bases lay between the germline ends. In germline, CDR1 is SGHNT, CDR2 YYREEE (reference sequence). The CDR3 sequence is CASSPARGVTGELFF. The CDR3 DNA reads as TGTGCCAGCAGCCCGGCCCGGGGCGTCACCGGGGAGCTGTTTTTT.

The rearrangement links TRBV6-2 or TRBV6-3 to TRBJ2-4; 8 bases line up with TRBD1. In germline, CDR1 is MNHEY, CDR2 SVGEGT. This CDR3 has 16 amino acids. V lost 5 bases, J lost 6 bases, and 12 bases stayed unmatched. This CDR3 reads CASSSFGQGDRNIQYF. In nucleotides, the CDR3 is TGTGCCAGCAGTAGCTTCGGACAGGGCGACAGAAACATTCAGTACTTC.

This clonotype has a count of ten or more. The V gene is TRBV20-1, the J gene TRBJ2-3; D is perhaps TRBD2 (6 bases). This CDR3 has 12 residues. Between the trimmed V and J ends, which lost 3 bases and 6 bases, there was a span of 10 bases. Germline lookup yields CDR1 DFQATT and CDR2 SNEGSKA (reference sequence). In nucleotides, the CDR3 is TGCAGTGCTAGCGGGAGTTCTGATACGCAGTATTTT. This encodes CSASGSSDTQYF.

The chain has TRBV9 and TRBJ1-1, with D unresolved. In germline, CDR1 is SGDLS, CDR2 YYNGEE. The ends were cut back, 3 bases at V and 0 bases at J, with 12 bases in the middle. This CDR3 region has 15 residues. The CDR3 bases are TGTGCCAGCAGCGCCGTGGGGAGCATGAACACTGAAGCTTTCTTT. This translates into CASSAVGSMNTEAFF. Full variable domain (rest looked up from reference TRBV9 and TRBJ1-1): DSGVTQTPKHLITATGQRVTLRCSPRSGDLSVYWYQQSLDQGLQFLIQYYNGEERAKGNILERFSAQQFPDLHSELNLSSLELGDSALYFCASSAVGSMNTEAFFGQGTRLTVV.

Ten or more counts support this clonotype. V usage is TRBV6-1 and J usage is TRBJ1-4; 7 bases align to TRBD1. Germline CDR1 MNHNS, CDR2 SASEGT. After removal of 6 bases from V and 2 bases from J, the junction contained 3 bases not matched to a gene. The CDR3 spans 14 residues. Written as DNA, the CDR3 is TGTGCCAGCAGGCCGACAGGGACTAATGAAAAACTGTTTTTT. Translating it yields CASRPTGTNEKLFF.

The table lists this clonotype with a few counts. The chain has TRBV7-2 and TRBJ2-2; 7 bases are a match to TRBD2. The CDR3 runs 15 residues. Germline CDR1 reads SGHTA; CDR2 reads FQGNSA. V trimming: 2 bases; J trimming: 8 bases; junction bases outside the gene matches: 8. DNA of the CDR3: TGTGCCAGCAGCTTATCACAGGCAGCGGGAGGGGAGCTGTTTTTT. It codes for CASSLSQAAGGELFF.

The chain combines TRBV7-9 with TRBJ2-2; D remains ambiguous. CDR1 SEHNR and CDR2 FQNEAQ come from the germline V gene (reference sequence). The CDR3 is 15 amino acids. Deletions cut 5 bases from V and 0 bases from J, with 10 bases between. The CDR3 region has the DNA TGTGCCAGCAGCCGATATACAGCGAACACCGGGGAGCTGTTTTTT. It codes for CASSRYTANTGELFF.

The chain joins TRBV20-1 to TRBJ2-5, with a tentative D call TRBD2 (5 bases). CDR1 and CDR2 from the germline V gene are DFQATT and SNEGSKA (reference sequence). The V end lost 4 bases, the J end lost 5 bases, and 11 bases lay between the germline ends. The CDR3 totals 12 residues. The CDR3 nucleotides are TGCAGTGCTAAGACGTGGGAGGAGACCCAGTACTTC. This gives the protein CSAKTWEETQYF.

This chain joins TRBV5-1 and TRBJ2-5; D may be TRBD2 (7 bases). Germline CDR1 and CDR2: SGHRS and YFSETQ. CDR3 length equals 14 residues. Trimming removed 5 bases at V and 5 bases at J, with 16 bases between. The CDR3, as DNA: TGCGCCAGCAGTGGAGGGGGGGCCGAGGAGACCCAGTACTTC. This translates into CASSGGGAEETQYF.

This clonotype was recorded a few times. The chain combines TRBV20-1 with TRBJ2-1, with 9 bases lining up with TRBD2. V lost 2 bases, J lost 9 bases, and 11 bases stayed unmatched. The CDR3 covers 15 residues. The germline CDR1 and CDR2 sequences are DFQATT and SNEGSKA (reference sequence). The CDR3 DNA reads TGCAGTGCTAGACCGGGGACTAGCCTGGGCAGTGAGCAGTTCTTC. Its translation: CSARPGTSLGSEQFF.

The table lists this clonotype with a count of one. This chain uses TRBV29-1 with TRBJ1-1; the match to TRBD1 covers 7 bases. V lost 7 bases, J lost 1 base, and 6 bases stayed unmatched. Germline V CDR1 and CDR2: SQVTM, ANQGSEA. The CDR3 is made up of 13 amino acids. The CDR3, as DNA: TGCAGCGCGGAGGGACAGACGAACACTGAAGCTTTCTTT. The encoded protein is CSAEGQTNTEAFF.

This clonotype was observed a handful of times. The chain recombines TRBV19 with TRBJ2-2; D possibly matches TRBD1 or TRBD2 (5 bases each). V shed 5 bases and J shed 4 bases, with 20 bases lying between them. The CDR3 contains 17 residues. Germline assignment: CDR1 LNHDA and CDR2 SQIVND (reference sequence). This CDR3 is CASSPPSMVRGTGELFF. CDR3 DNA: TGTGCCAGTAGTCCTCCTAGTATGGTGAGGGGCACCGGGGAGCTGTTTTTT.

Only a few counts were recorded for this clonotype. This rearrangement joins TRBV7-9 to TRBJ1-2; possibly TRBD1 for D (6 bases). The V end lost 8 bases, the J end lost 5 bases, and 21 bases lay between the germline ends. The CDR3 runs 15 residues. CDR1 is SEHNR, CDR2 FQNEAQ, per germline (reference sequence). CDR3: CASSPGHKLGYGYTF. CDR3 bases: TGTGCCAGCTCCCCGGGACATAAGCTGGGATATGGCTACACCTTC. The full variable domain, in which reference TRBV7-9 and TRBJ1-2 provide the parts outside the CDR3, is DTGVSQNPRHKITKRGQNVTFRCDPISEHNRLYWYRQTLGQGPEFLTYFQNEAQLEKSRLLSDRFSAERPKGSFSTLEIQRTEQGDSAMYLCASSPGHKLGYGYTFGSGTRLTVV.

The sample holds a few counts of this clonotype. The CDR3: CASSLGDRDIGEQYF. CDR3 DNA: TGCGCCAGCAGCTTGGGGGACAGGGATATTGGCGAGCAGTACTTC. J is TRBJ2-7 and V is TRBV5-1; 9 bases are a match to TRBD1. CDR3 length: 15 residues. Germline V gives CDR1 SGHRS, CDR2 YFSETQ. Unmatched junction bases numbered 7, after V lost 0 bases and J lost 6 bases.

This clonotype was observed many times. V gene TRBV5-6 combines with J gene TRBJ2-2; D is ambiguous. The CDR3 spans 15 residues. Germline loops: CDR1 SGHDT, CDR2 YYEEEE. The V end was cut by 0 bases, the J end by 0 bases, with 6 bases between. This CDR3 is CASSLDSPNTGELFF. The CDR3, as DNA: TGTGCCAGCAGCTTGGACAGCCCGAACACCGGGGAGCTGTTTTTT. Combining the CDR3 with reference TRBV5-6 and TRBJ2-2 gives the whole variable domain DAGVTQSPTHLIKTRGQQVTLRCSPKSGHDTVSWYQQALGQGPQFIFQYYEEEERQRGNFPDRFSGHQFPNYSSELNVNALLLGDSALYLCASSLDSPNTGELFFGEGSRLTVL.

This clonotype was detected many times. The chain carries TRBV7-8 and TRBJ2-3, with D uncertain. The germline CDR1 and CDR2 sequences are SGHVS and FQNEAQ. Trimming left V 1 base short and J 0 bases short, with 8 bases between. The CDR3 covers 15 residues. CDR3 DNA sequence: TGTGCCAGCAGCTTAGAGGGCTGGAGCACAGATACGCAGTATTTT. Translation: CASSLEGWSTDTQYF.

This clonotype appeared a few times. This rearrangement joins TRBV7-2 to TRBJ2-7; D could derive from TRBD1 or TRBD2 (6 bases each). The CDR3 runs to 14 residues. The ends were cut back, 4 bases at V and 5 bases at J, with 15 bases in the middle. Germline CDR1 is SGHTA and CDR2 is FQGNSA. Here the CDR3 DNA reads TGTGCCAGCAGCTCGGGGGCAGGGCACGACGAGCAGTACTTC. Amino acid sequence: CASSSGAGHDEQYF.

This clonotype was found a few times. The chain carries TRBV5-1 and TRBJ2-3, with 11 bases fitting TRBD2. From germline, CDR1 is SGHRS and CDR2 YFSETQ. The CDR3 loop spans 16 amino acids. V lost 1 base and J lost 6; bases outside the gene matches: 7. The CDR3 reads CASSLTSGSLMDTQYF. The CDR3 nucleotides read TGCGCCAGCAGCTTGACTAGCGGGAGTCTTATGGATACGCAGTATTTT. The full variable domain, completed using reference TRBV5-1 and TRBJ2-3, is KAGVTQTPRYLIKTRGQQVTLSCSPISGHRSVSWYQQTPGQGLQFLFEYFSETQRNKGNFPGRFSGRQFSNSRSEMNVSTLELGDSALYLCASSLTSGSLMDTQYFGPGTRLTVL.

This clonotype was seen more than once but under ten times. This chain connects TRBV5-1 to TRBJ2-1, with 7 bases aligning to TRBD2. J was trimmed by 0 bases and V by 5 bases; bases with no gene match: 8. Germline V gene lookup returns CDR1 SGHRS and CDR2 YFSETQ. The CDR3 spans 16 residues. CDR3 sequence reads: CASSPYGGSSYNEQFF. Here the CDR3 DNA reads TGCGCCAGCAGTCCGTACGGCGGGAGCTCCTACAATGAGCAGTTCTTC.

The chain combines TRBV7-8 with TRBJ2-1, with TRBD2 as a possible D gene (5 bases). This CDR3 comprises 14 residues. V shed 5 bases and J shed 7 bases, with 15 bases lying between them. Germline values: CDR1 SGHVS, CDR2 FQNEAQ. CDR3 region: CASSPSGLVNEQFF. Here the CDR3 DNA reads TGTGCCAGCAGCCCCTCGGGATTGGTGAATGAGCAGTTCTTC. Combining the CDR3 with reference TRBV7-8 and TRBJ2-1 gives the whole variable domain GAGVSQSPRYKVAKRGQDVALRCDPISGHVSLFWYQQALGQGPEFLTYFQNEAQLDKSGLPSDRFFAERPEGSVSTLKIQRTQQEDSAVYLCASSPSGLVNEQFFGPGTRLTVL.

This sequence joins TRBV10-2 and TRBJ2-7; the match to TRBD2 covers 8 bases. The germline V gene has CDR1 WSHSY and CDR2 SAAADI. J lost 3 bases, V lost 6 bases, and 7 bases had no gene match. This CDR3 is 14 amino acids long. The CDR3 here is CASRGGLDNYEQYF. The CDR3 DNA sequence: TGCGCCAGCAGGGGGGGACTAGACAACTACGAGCAGTACTTC.

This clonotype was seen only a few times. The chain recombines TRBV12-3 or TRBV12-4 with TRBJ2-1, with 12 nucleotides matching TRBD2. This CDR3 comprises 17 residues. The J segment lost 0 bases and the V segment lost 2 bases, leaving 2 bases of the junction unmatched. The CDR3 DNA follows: TGTGCCAGCAGTTTATCGACTAGCGGGGGCTCCTACAATGAGCAGTTCTTC. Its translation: CASSLSTSGGSYNEQFF.

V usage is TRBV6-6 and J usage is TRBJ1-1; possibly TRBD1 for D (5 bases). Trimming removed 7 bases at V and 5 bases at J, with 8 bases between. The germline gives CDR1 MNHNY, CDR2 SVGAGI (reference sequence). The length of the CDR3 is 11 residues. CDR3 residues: CASIKGTEAFF. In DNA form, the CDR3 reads TGTGCCAGCATCAAGGGGACTGAAGCTTTCTTT.

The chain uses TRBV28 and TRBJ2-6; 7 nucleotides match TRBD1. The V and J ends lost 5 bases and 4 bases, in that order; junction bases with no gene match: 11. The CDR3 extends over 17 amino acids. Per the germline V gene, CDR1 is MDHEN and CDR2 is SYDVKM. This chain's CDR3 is CASSRTGQTTGANVLTF. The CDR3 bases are TGTGCCAGCAGTCGTACGGGACAGACAACCGGGGCCAACGTCCTGACTTTC.

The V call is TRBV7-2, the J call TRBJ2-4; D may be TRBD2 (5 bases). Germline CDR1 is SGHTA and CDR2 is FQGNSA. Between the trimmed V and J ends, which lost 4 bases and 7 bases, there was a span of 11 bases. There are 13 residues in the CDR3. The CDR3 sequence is CASSSDPGNIQYF. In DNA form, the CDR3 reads TGTGCCAGCAGCTCTGACCCGGGGAACATTCAGTACTTC.